These 14 T cell receptor beta chains share one sample of origin, sequenced in a study of T cell repertoires in cytomegalovirus infection. TCRdb independently ran MiXCR on the reads; one entry per CDR3 protein. Of about 240,000 distinct CDR3 sequences detected, approximately 7% appear once; the ten largest clones hold 5.5% to 8%. Input material: PBMCs. The source is a human donor in good health (CMV status not recorded). Some clones in this sample may be carry-over from other donors' samples.

In this sample, this clonotype turned up many times. This chain links TRBV27 with TRBJ2-1; D is unresolved. The CDR3 has 15 amino acids. Germline CDR1 is MNHEY and CDR2 is SMNVEV (reference sequence). With 8 bases removed from V and 7 bases from J, the gap between germline ends came to 21 bases. The CDR3 DNA reads as TGTGCCAGCCGGACGGCAGGCTCTATGGGGAATGAGCAGTTCTTC. Encoded protein: CASRTAGSMGNEQFF.

This clonotype was counted at least ten times. The chain couples TRBV11-2 to TRBJ1-1; D remains ambiguous. Germline V CDR1 and CDR2: SGHAT, FQNNGV. Trimming pared 4 bases from V and 4 bases from J, leaving 13 bases between. The CDR3 runs to 14 residues. CDR3 coding DNA: TGTGCCAGCAGCTCACCCTCCCGGGGCACTGAAGCTTTCTTT. Protein: CASSSPSRGTEAFF.

The gene calls are TRBV30 and TRBJ1-1; D is perhaps TRBD1 (6 bases). The CDR3 runs 13 residues. Germline-derived CDR1 and CDR2 are GTSNPN and SVGIG (reference sequence). V was clipped by 5 bases and J by 4 bases, with 14 bases between them. DNA for the CDR3: TGTGCCTGGTCCTTACAGGGTGGCACTGAAGCTTTCTTT. As protein: CAWSLQGGTEAFF.

This clonotype has at least ten counts. The chain uses TRBV9 and TRBJ2-7; 12 bases agree with TRBD2. Germline lookup yields CDR1 SGDLS and CDR2 YYNGEE. The CDR3 totals 16 residues. V dropped 2 bases and J dropped 7; count of bases not matched to a gene: 10. The chain's CDR3 is CASSVTSGGPGTEQYF. For the CDR3, the DNA is TGTGCCAGCAGCGTGACTAGCGGGGGCCCAGGGACGGAGCAGTACTTC.

This clonotype was picked up many times. The chain has TRBV29-1 and TRBJ1-1, with TRBD1 matching over 8 bases. Germline CDR1 SQVTM, CDR2 ANQGSEA. This CDR3 region has 14 residues. V was clipped by 0 bases and J by 10 bases; unmatched bases: 10. The DNA of the CDR3 is TGCAGCGTTGAAGATCTGGGGCAGGGGGCAGGAGCTTTCTTT. This codes for CSVEDLGQGAGAFF.

This clonotype occurred many times. The rearrangement joins TRBV6-4 to TRBJ2-3; D is possibly TRBD1 or TRBD2 (6 bases each). This CDR3 is 14 amino acids long. Deletions cut 3 bases from V and 2 bases from J, with 9 bases between. Germline V gene lookup returns CDR1 MRHNA and CDR2 SNTAGT. CDR3 sequence (DNA): TGTGCCAGCAGTGAAACGGGGGCCACAGATACGCAGTATTTT. Residues: CASSETGATDTQYF.

This clonotype came up many times. This chain links TRBV6-1 with TRBJ1-1; tentative D call: TRBD1 (5 bases). The CDR3 is made up of 12 amino acids. Trimming pared 8 bases from V and 4 bases from J, leaving 11 bases between. Germline-derived CDR1 and CDR2 are MNHNS and SASEGT. The CDR3 is CASSGITTEAFF. The CDR3 bases are TGTGCCAGCTCAGGGATTACCACTGAAGCTTTCTTT.

This clonotype has ten or more counts. This rearrangement joins TRBV7-9 to TRBJ1-1; perhaps TRBD1 as D (5 bases). Germline V lookup: CDR1 SEHNR, CDR2 FQNEAQ (reference sequence). The CDR3 has 17 amino acids. V lost 4 bases, J lost 5 bases, and 23 bases lay in between. Here the CDR3 reads CASSSLSLGRGVTEAFF. The CDR3 nucleotides are TGTGCCAGCAGCTCCCTGTCCCTTGGACGAGGGGTTACTGAAGCTTTCTTT. Filled out from reference TRBV7-9 and TRBJ1-1, the complete variable domain reads DTGVSQNPRHKITKRGQNVTFRCDPISEHNRLYWYRQTLGQGPEFLTYFQNEAQLEKSRLLSDRFSAERPKGSFSTLEIQRTEQGDSAMYLCASSSLSLGRGVTEAFFGQGTRLTVV.

Many counts were recorded for this clonotype. This chain uses TRBV7-2 with TRBJ1-2; D call uncertain. CDR1 is SGHTA and CDR2 is FQGNSA in the germline V gene. The CDR3 is 14 residues long. Deletions cut 1 base from V and 2 bases from J, with 8 bases between. CDR3 nucleotide sequence: TGTGCCAGCAGCTTAGAGCTGAGAAACTATGGCTACACCTTC. Translating gives CASSLELRNYGYTF.

This clonotype was counted ten times or more. V is TRBV7-9 and J is TRBJ1-1, with 7 bases that match TRBD1. CDR1 and CDR2 from the germline V gene are SEHNR and FQNEAQ (reference sequence). Trimming cost V 2 bases and J 4 bases; bases outside gene matches: 16. The CDR3 loop spans 18 amino acids. The CDR3 here is CASSLSRGTVLGGTEAFF. The CDR3 bases are TGTGCCAGCAGCTTATCCCGCGGGACAGTCCTAGGGGGCACTGAAGCTTTCTTT.

This clonotype was counted many times. The chain has TRBV12-3 or TRBV12-4 and TRBJ2-4, with D unresolved. With 4 bases removed from V and 0 bases from J, the gap between germline ends came to 19 bases. The CDR3 is 18 amino acids. CDR3: CASSSLPRFQVAKNIQYF. The CDR3 bases are TGTGCCAGCAGTTCCTTACCCCGATTCCAAGTAGCCAAAAACATTCAGTACTTC.

This clonotype was recorded a few times. The gene calls are TRBV29-1 and TRBJ1-1; TRBD1 might be the D (6 bases). In germline, CDR1 is SQVTM, CDR2 ANQGSEA. The CDR3 is 13 residues long. Trimming stripped 7 bases from V and 0 bases from J, with 12 bases between. The CDR3 loop reads CSGTTGMNTEAFF. In nucleotides, the CDR3 is TGCAGCGGAACTACAGGGATGAACACTGAAGCTTTCTTT.

This clonotype occurred many times. This rearrangement joins TRBV6-1 to TRBJ1-2; D gene ambiguous. V shed 1 base and J shed 4 bases, with 4 bases lying between them. The germline CDR1 and CDR2 sequences are MNHNS and SASEGT. The CDR3 length is 12 residues. The CDR3 loop is CASSEVGYGYTF. CDR3 sequence (DNA): TGTGCCAGCAGTGAAGTGGGCTATGGCTACACCTTC.

This clonotype was observed at least ten times. The J gene is TRBJ2-6, the V gene TRBV29-1; 10 bases are a match to TRBD1. CDR1 is SQVTM, CDR2 ANQGSEA, per germline. CDR3 length: 18 amino acids. V gave up 0 bases and J gave up 3 bases; unmatched junction bases: 8. Here the CDR3 reads CSVEDLTGTGVGANVLTF. The CDR3 coding sequence is TGCAGCGTTGAAGACCTCACCGGGACAGGGGTTGGGGCCAACGTCCTGACTTTC.